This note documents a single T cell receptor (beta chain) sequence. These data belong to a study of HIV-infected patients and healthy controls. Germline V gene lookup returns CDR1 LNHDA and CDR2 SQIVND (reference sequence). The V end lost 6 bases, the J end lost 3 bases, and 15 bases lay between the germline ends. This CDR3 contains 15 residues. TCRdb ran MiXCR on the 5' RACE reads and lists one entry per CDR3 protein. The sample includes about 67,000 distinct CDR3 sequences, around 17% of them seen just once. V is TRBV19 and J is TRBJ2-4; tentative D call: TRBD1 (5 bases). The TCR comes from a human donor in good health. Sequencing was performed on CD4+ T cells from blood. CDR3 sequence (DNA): TGTGCCAGTAGATCAACAGGATCCGGCAAAAACATTCAGTACTTC. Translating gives CASRSTGSGKNIQYF.